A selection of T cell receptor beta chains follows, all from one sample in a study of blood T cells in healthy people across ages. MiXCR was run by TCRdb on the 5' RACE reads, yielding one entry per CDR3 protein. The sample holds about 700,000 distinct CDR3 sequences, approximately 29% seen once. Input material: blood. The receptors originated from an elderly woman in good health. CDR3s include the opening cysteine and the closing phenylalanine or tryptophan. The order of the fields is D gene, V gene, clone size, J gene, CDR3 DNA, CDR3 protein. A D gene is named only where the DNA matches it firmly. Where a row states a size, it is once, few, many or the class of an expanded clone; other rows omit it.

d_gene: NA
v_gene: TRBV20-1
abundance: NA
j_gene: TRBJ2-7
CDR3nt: TGCAGTGCTAGAGATGGGGAGCGCGGTGCTAGCGAGCAGTACTTC
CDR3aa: CSARDGERGASEQYF

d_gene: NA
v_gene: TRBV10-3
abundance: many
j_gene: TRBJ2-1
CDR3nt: TGTGCCATCAGTGAGGGACGGCAATCGCTAAACAATGAGCAGTTCTTC
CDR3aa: CAISEGRQSLNNEQFF

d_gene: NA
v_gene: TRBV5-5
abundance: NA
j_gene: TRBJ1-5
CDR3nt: TGTGCCAGCAGCTTGGAACCCTATAGCAATCAGCCCCAGCATTTT
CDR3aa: CASSLEPYSNQPQHF

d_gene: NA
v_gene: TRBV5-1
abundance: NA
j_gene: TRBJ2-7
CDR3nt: TGCGCCAGCAGCAAACAGGCCGCCTCCTACGAGCAGTACTTC
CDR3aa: CASSKQAASYEQYF

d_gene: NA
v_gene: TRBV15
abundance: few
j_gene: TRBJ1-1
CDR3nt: TGTGCCACCGGTATGGACACTGAAGCTTTCTTT
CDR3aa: CATGMDTEAFF

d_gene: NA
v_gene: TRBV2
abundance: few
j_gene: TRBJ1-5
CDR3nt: TGTGCCAGCAGTCAGAATCCGGGACGTCGGGTAGGTGGCAATCAGCCCCAGCATTTT
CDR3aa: CASSQNPGRRVGGNQPQHF

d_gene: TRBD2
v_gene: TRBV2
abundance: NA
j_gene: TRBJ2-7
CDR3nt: TGTGCCAGCAGCCATACTAGCGGGGGGTTTCCCGAGCAGTACTTC
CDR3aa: CASSHTSGGFPEQYF

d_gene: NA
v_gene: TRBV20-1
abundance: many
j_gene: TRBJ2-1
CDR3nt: TGCAGTGCTAGCGGGGTGGACAATGAGCAGTTCTTC
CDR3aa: CSASGVDNEQFF

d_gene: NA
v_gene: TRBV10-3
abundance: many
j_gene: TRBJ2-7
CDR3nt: TGTGCCATCAGACCCCGGGCGACCGACGAGCAGTACTTC
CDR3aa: CAIRPRATDEQYF

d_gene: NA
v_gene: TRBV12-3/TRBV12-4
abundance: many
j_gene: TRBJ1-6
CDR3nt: TGTGCCAGCAGTTTAAGGGGGGCCGGGTCACCCCTCCACTTT
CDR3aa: CASSLRGAGSPLHF

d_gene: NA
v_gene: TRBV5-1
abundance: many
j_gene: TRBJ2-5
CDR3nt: TGCGCCAGCAGCTTGGGGGACCTGTACCAAGAGACCCAGTACTTC
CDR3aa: CASSLGDLYQETQYF

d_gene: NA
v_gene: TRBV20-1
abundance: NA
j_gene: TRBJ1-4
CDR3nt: TGCAGTGCTGATCGAAGAGAAAAACTGTTTTTT
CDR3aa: CSADRREKLFF

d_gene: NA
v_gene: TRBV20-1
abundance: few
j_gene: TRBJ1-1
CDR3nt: TGCAGTGCTAGAGAATACAGGAGTTGGAACACTGAAGCTTTCTTT
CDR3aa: CSAREYRSWNTEAFF

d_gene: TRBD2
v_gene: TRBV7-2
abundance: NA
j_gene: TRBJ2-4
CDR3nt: TGTGCCAGCAGCTTAGCAGGTCTAGCGGACCCCAAAAACATTCAGTACTTC
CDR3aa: CASSLAGLADPKNIQYF

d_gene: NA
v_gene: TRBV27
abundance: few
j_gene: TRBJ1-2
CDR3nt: TGTGCCAGCAGTCAGCGAGGGATTTTTAACTATGGCTACACCTTC
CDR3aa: CASSQRGIFNYGYTF

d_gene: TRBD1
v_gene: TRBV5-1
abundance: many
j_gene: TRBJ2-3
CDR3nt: TGCGCCAGCAGCACACGGACAGGGGCCACAGATACGCAGTATTTT
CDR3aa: CASSTRTGATDTQYF

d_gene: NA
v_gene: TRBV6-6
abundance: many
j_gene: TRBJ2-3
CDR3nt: TGTGCCAGCAGTAAAAGGACACTCACAGATACGCAGTATTTT
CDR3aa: CASSKRTLTDTQYF

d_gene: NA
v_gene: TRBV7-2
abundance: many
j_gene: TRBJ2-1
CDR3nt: TGTGCCAGCAGCTTAGACGGGTACTCCTACAATGAGCAGTTCTTC
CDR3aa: CASSLDGYSYNEQFF

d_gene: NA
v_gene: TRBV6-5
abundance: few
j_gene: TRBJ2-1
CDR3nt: TGTGCCAGCAGTTACCTCGGGGGCCCCTACAATGAGCAGTTCTTC
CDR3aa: CASSYLGGPYNEQFF

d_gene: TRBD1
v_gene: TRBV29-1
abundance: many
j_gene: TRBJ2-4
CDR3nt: TGCAGCGTTGAAACGGGACAGATTCTAGCCAAAAACATTCAGTACTTC
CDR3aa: CSVETGQILAKNIQYF

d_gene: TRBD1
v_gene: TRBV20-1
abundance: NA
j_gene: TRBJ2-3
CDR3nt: TGCAGTGCTGGGGACAGGGGGCGTACAGATACGCAGTATTTT
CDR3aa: CSAGDRGRTDTQYF

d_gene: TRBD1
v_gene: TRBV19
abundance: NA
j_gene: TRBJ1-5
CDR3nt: TGTGCCGCGGGACAGGGAGTGAGTCAGCCCCAGCATTTT
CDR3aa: CAAGQGVSQPQHF

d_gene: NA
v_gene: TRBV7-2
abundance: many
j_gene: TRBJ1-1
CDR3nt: TGTGCCAGCAGCTTCATAGGGGCCAGGGACACTGAAGCTTTCTTT
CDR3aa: CASSFIGARDTEAFF

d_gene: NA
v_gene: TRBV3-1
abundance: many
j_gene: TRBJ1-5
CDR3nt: TGTGCCAGCAGCCAAGATGCGGCAGTACCAGAGCCCCAGCATTTT
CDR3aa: CASSQDAAVPEPQHF

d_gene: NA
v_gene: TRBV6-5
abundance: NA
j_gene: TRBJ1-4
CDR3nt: TGTGCCAGCAGTCCGACGCAGGCCGGTGAAAAACTGTTTTTT
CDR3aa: CASSPTQAGEKLFF

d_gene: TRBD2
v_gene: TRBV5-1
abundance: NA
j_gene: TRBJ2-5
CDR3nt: TGCGCCAGCAGCTTGATCAGCCTAAGCGGGGGGGCACACAATGAGCAGTACTTC
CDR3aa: CASSLISLSGGAHNEQYF

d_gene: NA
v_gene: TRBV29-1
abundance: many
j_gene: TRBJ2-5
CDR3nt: TGCAGCGTCCGGGACGGCCAAGAGACCCAGTACTTC
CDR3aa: CSVRDGQETQYF